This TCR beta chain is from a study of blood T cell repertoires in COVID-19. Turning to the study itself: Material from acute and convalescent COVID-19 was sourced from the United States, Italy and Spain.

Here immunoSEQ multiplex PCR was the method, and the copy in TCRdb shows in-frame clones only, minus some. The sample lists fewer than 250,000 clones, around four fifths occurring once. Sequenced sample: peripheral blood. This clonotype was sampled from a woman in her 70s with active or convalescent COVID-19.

CDR3 DNA: TGTGCCAGCAGTGAAGCGTGGCTAGCGGGAGTGACGTACGAGCAGTACTTC. As protein: CASSEAWLAGVTYEQYF. The rearrangement joins TRBV2 to TRBJ2-7; the match to TRBD2 covers 10 bases. V trimming: 0 bases; J trimming: 4 bases; junction bases outside the gene matches: 9. The germline CDR1 and CDR2 sequences are SNHLY and FYNNEI. The CDR3 runs to 17 residues.